Each of the 19 T cell receptor beta chains below was sequenced from the same sample in a study of T cell responses to AZD1222 COVID-19 vaccine. Libraries were prepared by immunoSEQ multiplex PCR; TCRdb keeps only in-frame clonotypes and omits some of them. The sample consists of about 75,000 clones, roughly 87% of them appearing once. The sample consisted of peripheral blood, taken 28 days after the second AZD1222 dose. The receptors here all came from an adult who received the AZD1222 COVID-19 vaccine.

CDR3 DNA sequence: TGTGCCAGCAGCCAAGAGTATAAGGCGGCCGGGGAGCTGTTTTTT. It codes for CASSQEYKAAGELFF. The V call is TRBV3-1 (or the pseudogene TRBV3-2), the J call TRBJ2-2; no reliable D call. The CDR3 extends over 15 amino acids. Germline V gene data show CDR1 as LGHDT and CDR2 as YNNKEL (reference sequence). Trimming left V 0 bases short and J 6 bases short, with 11 bases between.

The chain couples TRBV25-1 to TRBJ1-3, with unresolved D. The germline gives CDR1 MGHDK, CDR2 SYGVNS. There are 15 residues in the CDR3. Deletions cut 6 bases from V and 3 bases from J, with 15 bases between. CDR3 protein: CASSDHGRLGNTIYF. The CDR3 region has the DNA TGTGCCAGCAGCGACCACGGCCGGCTTGGAAACACCATATATTTT. Complete variable domain (other parts from reference TRBV25-1 and TRBJ1-3): EADIYQTPRYLVIGTGKKITLECSQTMGHDKMYWYQQDPGMELHLIHYSYGVNSTEKGDLSSESTVSRIRTEHFPLTLESARPSHTSQYLCASSDHGRLGNTIYFGEGSWLTVV.

J is TRBJ2-3 and V is TRBV5-1; TRBD2 aligns across 8 bases. This CDR3 region has 16 residues. Trimming at V came to 0 bases and at J to 2 bases, leaving 5 bases not matched to a gene. CDR1 is SGHRS and CDR2 is YFSETQ in the germline V gene. The CDR3 here is CASSLGAGGSTDTQYF. The CDR3, as DNA: TGCGCCAGCAGCTTGGGGGCGGGGGGCTCCACAGATACGCAGTATTTT.

This sequence joins TRBV19 and TRBJ1-5, with D possibly being TRBD1 (6 bases). Germline V gives CDR1 LNHDA, CDR2 SQIVND (reference sequence). The CDR3 is made up of 17 amino acids. With 5 bases removed from V and 0 bases from J, the gap between germline ends came to 17 bases. In DNA, the CDR3 is TGTGCCAGTAGTCTAAAGACAGGAGTTTATAGCAATCAGCCCCAGCATTTT. Translation gives CASSLKTGVYSNQPQHF. The full variable domain, completed using reference TRBV19 and TRBJ1-5, is DGGITQSPKYLFRKEGQNVTLSCEQNLNHDAMYWYRQDPGQGLRLIYYSQIVNDFQKGDIAEGYSVSREKKESFPLTVTSAQKNPTAFYLCASSLKTGVYSNQPQHFGDGTRLSIL.

CDR3 bases: TGCGCCAGCAGCCCTCATGGTGGAAACACCATATATTTT. Its protein is CASSPHGGNTIYF. This chain connects TRBV4-1 to TRBJ1-3, with D unclear. CDR3 size: 13 residues. The ends were cut back, 4 bases at V and 3 bases at J, with 7 bases in the middle. From germline, CDR1 is MGHRA and CDR2 YSYEKL.

The chain has TRBV29-1 and TRBJ1-1; D unresolved. This CDR3 has 14 amino acids. The ends were cut back, 5 bases at V and 0 bases at J, with 13 bases in the middle. CDR1 and CDR2 from the germline V gene are SQVTM and ANQGSEA. The CDR3: CSVSAGIMNTEAFF. The CDR3 nucleotides are TGCAGCGTTTCTGCGGGGATTATGAACACTGAAGCTTTCTTT.

The gene calls are TRBV7-6 and TRBJ2-1; the match to TRBD1 covers 10 bases. Germline V gene lookup returns CDR1 SGHVS and CDR2 FNYEAQ. V trimming: 1 base; J trimming: 15 bases; junction bases outside the gene matches: 12. This CDR3 spans 15 amino acids. The CDR3 loop reads CASSLGPRGTGVPFF. The CDR3 DNA follows: TGTGCCAGCAGCTTAGGGCCCCGAGGGACAGGGGTCCCGTTCTTC.

This rearrangement joins TRBV4-1 to TRBJ1-1; tentatively, D is TRBD1 (6 bases). CDR3 length: 17 amino acids. The V gene lost 0 bases and the J gene lost 1 base, with 15 bases spanning the gap. Germline CDR1 and CDR2: MGHRA and YSYEKL. This chain's CDR3 is CASSQDGGGVENTEAFF. Here the CDR3 DNA reads TGCGCCAGCAGCCAAGATGGAGGGGGGGTAGAGAACACTGAAGCTTTCTTT.

V gene TRBV18 combines with J gene TRBJ2-2, with a possible D match to TRBD1 (6 bases). CDR3 length equals 16 residues. Deletions cut 3 bases from V and 4 bases from J, with 15 bases between. From germline, CDR1 is KGHSH and CDR2 LQKENI. The CDR3 loop reads CASSPTGQRATGELFF. The CDR3 DNA is TGTGCCAGCTCACCTACAGGACAGAGGGCCACCGGGGAGCTGTTTTTT.

V usage is TRBV19 and J usage is TRBJ1-2; D is uncertain. CDR1 LNHDA and CDR2 SQIVND come from the germline V gene (reference sequence). The CDR3 is made up of 16 amino acids. V was cut by 4 bases and J by 4 bases, with 19 bases left in between. CDR3 loop: CASSRDGLGLLYGYTF. For the CDR3, the DNA is TGTGCCAGTAGTAGAGACGGACTAGGGCTCCTCTATGGCTACACCTTC.

The chain uses TRBV5-1 and TRBJ1-5; D is ambiguous. This CDR3 has 14 amino acids. V was shortened by 4 bases and J by 2 bases, with 10 bases between the two germline ends. Germline CDR1 reads SGHRS; CDR2 reads YFSETQ. The CDR3 loop reads CASSPVTGNQPQHF. The CDR3, as DNA: TGCGCCAGCAGCCCGGTGACGGGCAATCAGCCCCAGCATTTT.

J is TRBJ1-6 and V is TRBV7-9; D may be TRBD1 (6 bases). Germline CDR1 SEHNR, CDR2 FQNEAQ (reference sequence). The CDR3 totals 15 residues. V was cut by 1 base and J by 9 bases, with 13 bases left in between. CDR3 sequence: CASSLDRAPISPLHF. CDR3 in DNA: TGTGCCAGCAGCTTAGACAGGGCACCAATTTCACCCCTCCACTTT.

The rearrangement joins TRBV2 to TRBJ1-6; perhaps TRBD1 as D (6 bases). Germline lookup yields CDR1 SNHLY and CDR2 FYNNEI. V was clipped by 8 bases and J by 8 bases, with 16 bases between them. The CDR3 loop spans 14 amino acids. CDR3 residues: CASQKGGFDSPLHF. CDR3 DNA: TGTGCCAGCCAGAAGGGGGGGTTTGATTCACCCCTCCACTTT.

The V gene is TRBV18, the J gene TRBJ1-4, with unresolved D. From germline, CDR1 is KGHSH and CDR2 LQKENI. The CDR3 has 12 amino acids. Trimming shortened V by 1 base and J by 7 bases, and 4 bases separated the two germline ends. The CDR3 nucleotides are TGTGCCAGCTCACCACGTGGTGAAAAACTGTTTTTT. Translating it yields CASSPRGEKLFF. The full variable domain, its missing parts supplied by reference TRBV18 and TRBJ1-4, is NAGVMQNPRHLVRRRGQEARLRCSPMKGHSHVYWYRQLPEEGLKFMVYLQKENIIDESGMPKERFSAEFPKEGPSILRIQQVVRGDSAAYFCASSPRGEKLFFGSGTQLSVL.

This clone was seen just once. The chain has TRBV29-1 and TRBJ2-3, with 14 bases matching TRBD2. Germline CDR1 and CDR2: SQVTM and ANQGSEA. Trimming at V came to 3 bases and at J to 3 bases, leaving 2 bases not matched to a gene. The CDR3 length is 15 residues. The CDR3, as DNA: TGCAGCGTTGATCGGACTAGCGGGGGGACAGATACGCAGTATTTT. Amino acid sequence: CSVDRTSGGTDTQYF.

This clone was detected once. The V call is TRBV19, the J call TRBJ2-1, with D unresolved. The ends were cut back, 5 bases at V and 4 bases at J, with 3 bases in the middle. CDR1 and CDR2 (germline): LNHDA, SQIVND (reference sequence). The CDR3 totals 11 residues. The CDR3 here is CASSRYNEQFF. As DNA, the CDR3 is TGTGCCAGTAGTCGATACAATGAGCAGTTCTTC.

This chain links TRBV2 with TRBJ1-2; D remains unclear. Germline CDR1 reads SNHLY; CDR2 reads FYNNEI. Trimming took 6 bases from V and 8 from J, leaving 25 bases between them. This CDR3 comprises 16 residues. The CDR3, as DNA: TGTGCCAGCAGCAAAAGCGTGACACGGTCCGTAGGAGGCTACACCTTC. Amino acid sequence: CASSKSVTRSVGGYTF.

The chain is built from TRBV7-9 and TRBJ1-1; no firm D call. The V gene's germline CDR1 is SEHNR and CDR2 FQNEAQ (reference sequence). This CDR3 is built from 12 residues. Trimming shortened V by 5 bases and J by 5 bases, and 9 bases separated the two germline ends. In nucleotides, the CDR3 is TGTGCCAGCAGCATAGGGAGGACTGAAGCTTTCTTT. It yields the protein CASSIGRTEAFF.

The chain combines TRBV28 with TRBJ2-2; tentative D call: TRBD1 (6 bases). Per the germline V gene, CDR1 is MDHEN and CDR2 is SYDVKM. The CDR3 spans 14 residues. The V gene lost 6 bases and the J gene lost 6 bases, with 14 bases spanning the gap. The CDR3 region has the DNA TGTGCCAGCAGACCTACAGGGACGGCCGGGGAGCTGTTTTTT. It is translated as CASRPTGTAGELFF.